This T cell receptor (beta chain) was sequenced during a study of a mutant IDH1 vaccine in newly diagnosed glioma. Study-wide background: It was radiotherapy, temozolomide, or both that patients received previously, with most receiving both.

The assay was immunoSEQ multiplex PCR, and TCRdb's table has in-frame clones only and misses some. The table includes about 42,000 clones, 75% to 90% detected once. The CDR3 length is 14 residues. V lost 3 bases and J lost 1, with 9 bases in between. Per germline, CDR1 MNHEY and CDR2 SMNVEV (reference sequence). Noted time point: week 5, during vaccination. Each dose delivered 300 ug of mutant IDH1 20-mer peptide subcutaneously with imiquimod. Remarks on this clone: Its antigen is undetermined.

The V and J genes are TRBV27 and TRBJ1-1; D is unclear. The specimen comprised PBMCs, sampled from a glioma patient whose treatment included an IDH1 peptide vaccine. This TCR was sampled from a man in his forties with glioma. The CDR3: CASSLYPGNTEAFF. CDR3 DNA sequence: TGTGCCAGCAGTTTGTACCCGGGGAACACTGAAGCTTTCTTT.